This passage covers 13 T cell receptor beta chains from one sample sequenced in a study of technical replicates of blood from a few donors. This table comes from immunoSEQ multiplex PCR, and its TCRdb copy is limited to in-frame clones, with some not included. The table has just over 80,000 clones, about 95% seen once. The material sequenced was T cells isolated from PBMCs. The receptors derive from a human donor in good health.

This chain joins TRBV11-2 and TRBJ2-7; TRBD1 matches at 8 bases. V lost 2 bases and J lost 5; bases outside the gene matches: 5. The CDR3 runs to 14 residues. The germline CDR1 and CDR2 sequences are SGHAT and FQNNGV. The CDR3 DNA sequence: TGTGCCAGCAGCTTACCTCCAGGGGGCGACGAGCAGTACTTC. Encoded protein: CASSLPPGGDEQYF.

The chain joins TRBV25-1 to TRBJ2-3, with D perhaps TRBD1 (6 bases). Germline lookup yields CDR1 MGHDK and CDR2 SYGVNS. The V end lost 10 bases, the J end lost 1 base, and 15 bases lay between the germline ends. The CDR3 contains 14 residues. Written as DNA, the CDR3 is TGTGCCACTTCCCGGGACACCCGCACAGATACGCAGTATTTT. Amino acids: CATSRDTRTDTQYF.

The V and J genes are TRBV7-6 and TRBJ2-5; 8 bases fit TRBD2. The trim removed 2 bases at V and 5 bases at J, leaving 16 bases unmatched. Per germline, CDR1 SGHVS and CDR2 FNYEAQ. The CDR3 totals 18 residues. CDR3 in amino acids: CASSLYSRGERESETQYF. CDR3 coding DNA: TGTGCCAGCAGCTTATATTCGAGGGGGGAGCGGGAGAGTGAGACCCAGTACTTC.

The V call is TRBV4-2, the J call TRBJ2-5; TRBD1 is a possible D gene (7 bases). Germline V CDR1 and CDR2: LGHNA, YNFKEQ. The ends were cut back, 0 bases at V and 5 bases at J, with 22 bases in the middle. The CDR3 runs 18 residues. CDR3 nucleotide sequence: TGTGCCAGCAGCCAAGAAATTGGTGGAGGGGACAGAGGGGAGACCCAGTACTTC. Its protein is CASSQEIGGGDRGETQYF.

The chain joins TRBV6-5 to TRBJ2-7, with 9 nucleotides matching TRBD1. V shed 4 bases and J 3 bases; nucleotides not matched to a gene: 10. Germline lookup yields CDR1 MNHEY and CDR2 SVGAGI. This CDR3 is 16 amino acids long. CDR3 amino acids: CASSFSSGTGYYEQYF. For the CDR3, the DNA is TGTGCCAGCAGTTTCTCTTCCGGGACAGGGTACTACGAGCAGTACTTC.

V gene TRBV11-2 combines with J gene TRBJ2-1, with 8 bases identical to TRBD2. This CDR3 has 16 residues. The trim removed 0 bases at V and 2 bases at J, leaving 3 bases unmatched. Looked up from germline, CDR1 is SGHAT and CDR2 is FQNNGV. CDR3 in amino acids: CASSLETSGAYNEQFF. In DNA, the CDR3 is TGTGCCAGCAGCTTAGAAACTAGCGGAGCCTACAATGAGCAGTTCTTC.

The chain recombines TRBV21-1 with TRBJ2-7; TRBD2 reflects the table's D call only, with no check against the DNA. TRBV21-1 has pseudogene status. CDR3 size: 13 residues. CDR3 coding DNA: TGTGCCAGCGAAAGCGGGAGTTCCTACGAGCAGTACTTC. This translates into CASESGSSYEQYF.

The chain combines TRBV25-1 with TRBJ2-5; 7 nucleotides align to TRBD1. This CDR3 contains 16 residues. J gave up 0 bases and V 3 bases, and 7 bases lay outside the gene matches. CDR1 is MGHDK and CDR2 is SYGVNS in the germline V gene. Here the CDR3 reads CASSDLTGTDQETQYF. CDR3 DNA sequence: TGTGCCAGCAGTGATCTCACAGGGACAGACCAAGAGACCCAGTACTTC.

The rearrangement links TRBV11-2 to TRBJ2-2; TRBD2 might be the D (6 bases). Trimming shortened V by 0 bases and J by 3 bases, and 11 bases separated the two germline ends. The V gene's germline CDR1 is SGHAT and CDR2 FQNNGV. The CDR3 contains 16 residues. The CDR3 sequence is CASSLDSGADTGELFF. CDR3 nucleotide sequence: TGTGCCAGCAGCTTAGACTCGGGAGCGGACACCGGGGAGCTGTTTTTT.

This clone was seen more than once but under ten times. The chain has TRBV7-6 and TRBJ2-2; TRBD2 is a possible D gene (6 bases). Trimming took 5 bases from V and 7 from J, leaving 14 bases between them. This CDR3 spans 14 amino acids. Germline loops: CDR1 SGHVS, CDR2 FNYEAQ. Here the CDR3 DNA reads TGTGCCAGCAGCCAGGGACTCCAGGGCGGGGAGCTGTTTTTT. This encodes CASSQGLQGGELFF.

The rearrangement joins TRBV29-1 to TRBJ2-3, with a weak D call TRBD1 (6 bases). V lost 2 bases, J lost 3 bases, and 12 bases lay in between. In germline, CDR1 is SQVTM, CDR2 ANQGSEA. This CDR3 has 14 amino acids. CDR3 sequence reads: CSVESNRETDTQYF. For the CDR3, the DNA is TGCAGCGTTGAATCAAACAGGGAGACAGATACGCAGTATTTT.

The rearrangement links TRBV28 to TRBJ2-1; 14 bases fit TRBD2. The CDR3 has 16 amino acids. Germline lookup yields CDR1 MDHEN and CDR2 SYDVKM. The V and J ends lost 5 bases and 8 bases, in that order; junction bases with no gene match: 8. The CDR3 nucleotides are TGTGCCAGCAGTGACCCGGGACTAGCGGGAGAGGATGAGCAGTTCTTC. As protein: CASSDPGLAGEDEQFF.

The chain carries TRBV29-1 and TRBJ2-2; D is possibly TRBD2 (5 bases). The V end was cut by 6 bases, the J end by 1 base, with 12 bases between. Germline V gives CDR1 SQVTM, CDR2 ANQGSEA. The CDR3 runs 14 residues. The CDR3 protein is CSVAVAGNTGELFF. Written as DNA, the CDR3 is TGCAGCGTAGCGGTGGCAGGGAACACCGGGGAGCTGTTTTTT.